Below are 24 T cell receptor beta chains sequenced from a single sample in a study of spatial heterogeneity in lung cancer. TCRdb recomputed calls from the 5' RACE reads with MiXCR, one row per CDR3 protein. The sample includes around 50,000 distinct CDR3 sequences, approximately 7.6% of them seen just once. Time point: sample taken at primary tumor resection. Material for sequencing was whole RNA from tumor, nontumor lung or frozen PBMC, left unsorted. This specimen consisted of PBMCs, obtained at surgery. These receptors all come from a female donor with early-stage non-small cell lung cancer.

This clonotype appeared many times. The chain combines TRBV10-3 with TRBJ2-5, with TRBD1 matching 7 bases. CDR1 ENHRY and CDR2 SYGVKD come from the germline V gene. The trim removed 4 bases at V and 2 bases at J, leaving 4 bases unmatched. The CDR3 has 14 residues. The CDR3 nucleotides read TGTGCCATCAGTGGACCGGGACAGCAAGAGACCCAGTACTTC. Its protein product is CAISGPGQQETQYF.

This clonotype came up many times. The genes are TRBV27 and TRBJ1-1; D gene unclear. This CDR3 contains 16 residues. The ends were cut back, 5 bases at V and 4 bases at J, with 20 bases in the middle. Germline-derived CDR1 and CDR2 are MNHEY and SMNVEV (reference sequence). The CDR3 protein is CASSNLQFGRITEAFF. In DNA, the CDR3 is TGTGCCAGCAGTAACCTCCAATTCGGGCGGATCACTGAAGCTTTCTTT.

In its sample, this clonotype was seen many times. The rearrangement uses TRBV20-1 and TRBJ1-5; 11 positions agree with TRBD1. CDR1 is DFQATT, CDR2 SNEGSKA, per germline (reference sequence). V gave up 5 bases and J gave up 4 bases; unmatched junction bases: 4. There are 14 residues in the CDR3. The CDR3 reads CSALGDRGNQPQHF. The CDR3 coding sequence is TGCAGTGCTCTGGGGGACAGGGGGAATCAGCCCCAGCATTTT.

This clonotype was detected many times. The rearrangement links TRBV5-1 to TRBJ2-1; TRBD1 matches 8 bases. The CDR3 runs to 17 residues. Looked up from germline, CDR1 is SGHRS and CDR2 is YFSETQ. Trimming cost V 5 bases and J 0 bases; bases outside gene matches: 10. This CDR3 reads CASRIRQGLSSYNEQFF. In DNA, the CDR3 is TGCGCCAGCAGAATTAGACAGGGGCTTAGCTCCTACAATGAGCAGTTCTTC.

This clonotype has more than one count but fewer than ten. The chain links TRBV7-2 to TRBJ2-1, with 8 bases fitting TRBD1. The junction had 6 bases not matched to a gene; V was cut back by 2 bases and J by 6 bases. Per the germline V gene, CDR1 is SGHTA and CDR2 is FQGNSA. The CDR3 is made up of 15 amino acids. The CDR3 DNA reads TGTGCCAGCAGCTTACTCCTAACAGGGGGCAATGAGCAGTTCTTC. It specifies CASSLLLTGGNEQFF.

The chain combines TRBV5-1 with TRBJ1-1, with a tentative D call TRBD1 (5 bases). The germline V and J ends were trimmed by 5 bases and 4 bases, with 12 bases remaining between them. Per germline, CDR1 SGHRS and CDR2 YFSETQ. The CDR3 totals 13 residues. CDR3 coding DNA: TGCGCCAGCAGTCTCGGGGGAATCACTGAAGCTTTCTTT. Protein sequence: CASSLGGITEAFF.

In this sample, this clonotype turned up a few times. This chain links TRBV6-5 with TRBJ2-3, with 9 nucleotides matching TRBD2. The V and J ends lost 10 bases and 4 bases, in that order; junction bases with no gene match: 9. The CDR3 loop spans 14 amino acids. Germline V gene lookup returns CDR1 MNHEY and CDR2 SVGAGI. The DNA of the CDR3 is TGTGCCACCGGGCGCGGGGGGGAATCAGATACGCAGTATTTT. Translating it yields CATGRGGESDTQYF.

V usage is TRBV12-3 or TRBV12-4 and J usage is TRBJ2-2; D is perhaps TRBD1 (7 bases). V was pared by 3 bases and J by 4 bases, with 12 bases between. The length of the CDR3 is 15 residues. For the CDR3, the DNA is TGTGCCAGCAGTTTGCGGCAGGGGGGCACCGGGGAGCTGTTTTTT. As protein: CASSLRQGGTGELFF.

This clonotype was observed a handful of times. The chain combines TRBV27 with TRBJ2-2, with TRBD1 identical over 10 bases. From germline, CDR1 is MNHEY and CDR2 SMNVEV (reference sequence). Losses at the gene ends were 2 bases for V and 7 bases for J; bases not matched to a gene: 7. The CDR3 extends over 16 amino acids. For the CDR3, the DNA is TGTGCCAGCAGTTTAATGGTCGGGACAGGGGTCGGGGAGCTGTTTTTT. Protein: CASSLMVGTGVGELFF.

This clonotype appeared many times. The genes are TRBV20-1 and TRBJ2-7; 10 bases are shared with TRBD2. The CDR3 runs 15 residues. Germline V gene lookup returns CDR1 DFQATT and CDR2 SNEGSKA (reference sequence). The ends lost 0 bases at V and 3 bases at J; junction bases unmatched: 5. CDR3 in amino acids: CSARDRTSGIYEQYF. Here the CDR3 DNA reads TGCAGTGCTAGAGATAGGACTAGCGGTATCTACGAGCAGTACTTC.

This clonotype was seen at least ten times. The gene calls are TRBV20-1 and TRBJ1-3, with 7 nucleotides matching TRBD1. The trim removed 2 bases at V and 1 base at J, leaving 8 bases unmatched. This CDR3 spans 16 amino acids. Germline-derived CDR1 and CDR2 are DFQATT and SNEGSKA (reference sequence). The CDR3 loop reads CSARYRGIGSGNTIYF. CDR3 nucleotides: TGCAGTGCTAGATACAGGGGTATAGGTTCTGGAAACACCATATATTTT.

This clonotype occurred a few times. The rearrangement joins TRBV10-3 to TRBJ2-1, with TRBD1 identical over 9 bases. The V and J ends lost 7 bases and 7 bases, in that order; junction bases with no gene match: 8. The CDR3 contains 14 residues. Per germline, CDR1 ENHRY and CDR2 SYGVKD. The CDR3 loop reads CAITSDRGRNEQFF. Here the CDR3 DNA reads TGTGCCATCACCTCGGACAGGGGAAGAAATGAGCAGTTCTTC.

This clonotype showed up many times. The J gene is TRBJ2-7, the V gene TRBV6-2 or TRBV6-3, with D tentatively TRBD1 (5 bases). The V and J ends lost 5 bases and 2 bases respectively, with 10 bases between them. Per germline, CDR1 MNHEY and CDR2 SVGEGT. The CDR3 runs 13 residues. The CDR3 here is CASSRDRAYEQYF. CDR3 DNA sequence: TGTGCCAGCAGTCGCGACAGAGCCTACGAGCAGTACTTC.

This clonotype was recorded many times. The chain joins TRBV7-2 to TRBJ2-3, with TRBD2 identical over 13 bases. CDR1 is SGHTA, CDR2 FQGNSA, per germline. The V and J ends lost 5 bases and 4 bases, in that order; junction bases with no gene match: 9. CDR3 size: 17 residues. CDR3 protein: CASSRSLAGGASDTQYF. The CDR3 DNA follows: TGTGCCAGCAGCCGATCACTAGCGGGGGGGGCCTCAGATACGCAGTATTTT.

This clonotype was recorded a few times. The V and J genes are TRBV10-3 and TRBJ1-1; the D is unclear. The CDR3 runs to 14 residues. Germline loops: CDR1 ENHRY, CDR2 SYGVKD. V dropped 0 bases and J dropped 1 base, with 6 bases sitting between them. The CDR3 nucleotides read TGTGCCATCAGTGAGTCCTGGGGGAACACTGAAGCTTTCTTT. This translates into CAISESWGNTEAFF.

The sample holds a few counts of this clonotype. The genes are TRBV6-5 and TRBJ2-7; D is tentatively TRBD1 or TRBD2 (6 bases each). From germline, CDR1 is MNHEY and CDR2 SVGAGI. Trimming pared 6 bases from V and 3 bases from J, leaving 21 bases between. This CDR3 contains 16 residues. DNA of the CDR3: TGTGCCAGCAGCCCCGCTGGGGGGCAGGTGGTCTACGAGCAGTACTTC. Residues: CASSPAGGQVVYEQYF.

This clonotype has ten or more counts. The gene calls are TRBV13 and TRBJ2-7; D is ambiguous. The V gene lost 1 base and the J gene lost 4 bases, with 11 bases spanning the gap. CDR1 PRHDT and CDR2 FYEKMQ come from the germline V gene (reference sequence). The CDR3 runs 14 residues. CDR3 in DNA: TGTGCCAGCAGCTTAGCCCCAACTAATTACGAGCAGTACTTC. It yields the protein CASSLAPTNYEQYF.

The sample holds many counts of this clonotype. This chain links TRBV6-2 or TRBV6-3 with TRBJ1-2; no clear D gene. CDR3 length equals 14 residues. CDR1 and CDR2 (germline): MNHEY, SVGEGT. V shed 2 bases and J shed 3 bases, with 10 bases lying between them. CDR3 region: CASSYRSGDYGYTF. The CDR3 DNA sequence: TGTGCCAGCAGTTACAGGAGCGGGGACTATGGCTACACCTTC.

This clonotype was detected ten times or more. V gene TRBV20-1 combines with J gene TRBJ1-4; 7 nucleotides agree with TRBD1. With 6 bases clipped from V and 2 bases from J, the junction kept 6 bases outside the gene matches. The V gene's germline CDR1 is DFQATT and CDR2 SNEGSKA (reference sequence). The CDR3 has 14 residues. In DNA form, the CDR3 reads TGCAGTGCCTGTGACAGGGCCACTAATGAAAAACTGTTTTTT. Amino acids: CSACDRATNEKLFF.

This clonotype was seen once. The rearrangement links TRBV7-2 to TRBJ2-7; 7 positions agree with TRBD1. This CDR3 region has 15 residues. After removal of 1 base from V and 4 bases from J, the junction contained 7 bases not matched to a gene. Germline loops: CDR1 SGHTA, CDR2 FQGNSA. CDR3 in DNA: TGTGCCAGCAGCTTAGAGTATCAGGGGGTGTACGAGCAGTACTTC. Protein sequence: CASSLEYQGVYEQYF.

The sample holds many counts of this clonotype. The CDR3: CASSLGRVSYKGYTF. The CDR3 coding sequence is TGTGCCAGCAGCTTAGGAAGGGTGAGCTATAAAGGCTACACCTTC. V usage is TRBV7-8 and J usage is TRBJ1-2, with D unresolved. The V and J ends lost 1 base and 8 bases respectively, with 17 bases between them. Germline values: CDR1 SGHVS, CDR2 FQNEAQ. The CDR3 sequence is 15 residues long.

This clonotype showed up just a few times. The V gene is TRBV6-5, the J gene TRBJ1-1, with D perhaps TRBD1 (6 bases). Germline lookup yields CDR1 MNHEY and CDR2 SVGAGI. CDR3 length: 16 residues. V lost 5 bases and J lost 0, with 16 bases in between. The CDR3 spells CASSDHRDNMNTEAFF. In DNA form, the CDR3 reads TGTGCCAGCAGTGACCACCGGGACAACATGAACACTGAAGCTTTCTTT.

The chain couples TRBV14 to TRBJ1-2; 9 bases align to TRBD1. J was trimmed by 3 bases and V by 5 bases; bases with no gene match: 16. Germline V gives CDR1 SGHDN, CDR2 FVKESK. CDR3 length equals 18 residues. Here the CDR3 reads CASSGPGQGRTVDYGYTF. Written as DNA, the CDR3 is TGTGCCAGCAGCGGACCGGGACAGGGAAGAACGGTGGACTATGGCTACACCTTC. Drawing the rest from reference TRBV14 and TRBJ1-2, the complete variable domain is EAGVTQFPSHSVIEKGQTVTLRCDPISGHDNLYWYRRVMGKEIKFLLHFVKESKQDESGMPNNRFLAERTGGTYSTLKVQPAELEDSGVYFCASSGPGQGRTVDYGYTFGSGTRLTVV.

This clonotype was observed many times. CDR3 protein: CASTGFRSGANVLTF. In DNA form, the CDR3 reads TGTGCCAGCACGGGGTTTCGCTCCGGGGCCAACGTCCTGACTTTC. The chain has TRBV2 and TRBJ2-6; tentative D call: TRBD2 (5 bases). Germline V gene lookup returns CDR1 SNHLY and CDR2 FYNNEI. V lost 7 bases to trimming and J lost 4 bases, with 14 bases between them. The CDR3 has 15 amino acids.